This TCR beta chain was found in a study of early T cells in non-severe SARS-CoV-2 infection. Study as a whole: Sequencing of bulk RNA from unsorted whole blood was done, without chain pairing.

Unique molecular identifiers (one per individual cDNA molecule) were attached. Each CDR3 protein gets one entry after TCRdb re-called the 5' RACE reads with MiXCR. This table has fewer than 75,000 distinct CDR3 sequences, about 19% appearing once. This clonotype turned up a few times. The TCR originated in an adult who was a healthcare worker with PCR-confirmed SARS-CoV-2 infection or an uninfected control (not recorded which). Sequenced here: whole blood, sampled at baseline.

The CDR3 nucleotides are TGTGCCAGCAGCACAGAGCTGACTGAAGCTTTCTTT. Translated, it gives CASSTELTEAFF. V and J are TRBV7-9 and TRBJ1-1, with D uncertain. V lost 5 bases to trimming and J lost 5 bases, with 9 bases between them. The length of the CDR3 is 12 residues. CDR1 SEHNR and CDR2 FQNEAQ come from the germline V gene (reference sequence).